The 22 T cell receptor beta chains below come from one sample, sequenced in a study of blood T cells in healthy people across ages. Primers used in a second PCR of about 6 to 11 cycles were a sample-barcoded 5' primer and a J-beta primer mix. TCRdb processed the 5' RACE reads anew with MiXCR; each CDR3 protein has one entry. In the table there are approximately 790,000 distinct CDR3 sequences, about 59% of which are singletons. Material for sequencing was blood. Every receptor here comes from a young man in good health.

This chain connects TRBV6-5 to TRBJ2-1; 11 bases map to TRBD2. Germline CDR1 and CDR2: MNHEY and SVGAGI. Trimming removed 5 bases from V and 6 bases from J; junction bases left unmatched: 3. The CDR3 length is 14 residues. In DNA form, the CDR3 reads TGTGCCAGCAGTCGACTAGCGGGGTTCAATGAGCAGTTCTTC. Translation: CASSRLAGFNEQFF.

This sequence joins TRBV18 and TRBJ2-3, with 11 positions matching TRBD1. The CDR3 extends over 16 amino acids. Germline V gene sequence: CDR1 KGHSH, CDR2 LQKENI. V was pared by 6 bases and J by 3 bases, with 8 bases of the junction left unmatched. CDR3 region: CASSPAGQGATDTQYF. In nucleotides, the CDR3 is TGTGCCAGCTCCCCCGCCGGACAGGGGGCAACAGATACGCAGTATTTT.

There are a few counts of this clonotype. This chain links TRBV7-8 with TRBJ2-5; possible D gene TRBD2, 5 bases. The CDR3 has 14 amino acids. Germline V gene sequence: CDR1 SGHVS, CDR2 FQNEAQ. Deletions cut 5 bases from V and 2 bases from J, with 12 bases between. The CDR3 DNA follows: TGTGCCAGCAGCGGCTTCCGGGAACAAGAGACCCAGTACTTC. Translation gives CASSGFREQETQYF. Supplemented by reference TRBV7-8 and TRBJ2-5, the full variable domain reads GAGVSQSPRYKVAKRGQDVALRCDPISGHVSLFWYQQALGQGPEFLTYFQNEAQLDKSGLPSDRFFAERPEGSVSTLKIQRTQQEDSAVYLCASSGFREQETQYFGPGTRLLVL.

The table lists this clonotype with a few counts. The chain has TRBV30 and TRBJ2-3; no firm D call. Trimming left V 7 bases short and J 2 bases short, with 10 bases between. CDR3 length equals 12 residues. Germline assignment: CDR1 GTSNPN and CDR2 SVGIG (reference sequence). CDR3: CASAQPTDTQYF. The CDR3 DNA is TGTGCCTCCGCCCAGCCCACAGATACGCAGTATTTT.

On this clonotype: Mismatch with germline at one junction end may stem from a read error. This sequence joins TRBV24-1 and TRBJ2-1; D remains unclear. This CDR3 comprises 18 residues. In germline, CDR1 is KGHDR, CDR2 SFDVKD. CDR3 in amino acids: CTTSDLNGPPLLGNEQFF. The CDR3 nucleotides read TGTACCACCAGTGATTTGAATGGGCCCCCTCTCTTAGGTAATGAGCAGTTCTTC.

The chain employs TRBV20-1 and TRBJ2-4, with 7 bases aligning to TRBD2. The closer fit of TRBJ2-7 to the DNA end suggests the J call may be wrong. The CDR3 runs to 15 residues. Germline lookup yields CDR1 DFQATT and CDR2 SNEGSKA (reference sequence). The chain's CDR3 is CSAENIGTTPYEQYF. The CDR3 DNA follows: TGCAGTGCTGAAAACATCGGGACTACACCCTACGAGCAGTACTTC.

V and J are TRBV29-1 and TRBJ2-5, with no clear D. Looked up from germline, CDR1 is SQVTM and CDR2 is ANQGSEA. V lost 4 bases, J lost 1 base, and 7 bases lay in between. The CDR3 covers 12 residues. Written as DNA, the CDR3 is TGCAGCGTTGGTGGGATCCAAGAGACCCAGTACTTC. This translates into CSVGGIQETQYF.

The CDR3 coding sequence is TGTGCCAGCAGTGGGCGGGACAGGGAGATCGAGCAGTACTTC. As protein: CASSGRDREIEQYF. The V gene is TRBV27, the J gene TRBJ2-7; 9 bases are a match to TRBD1. Germline CDR1 MNHEY, CDR2 SMNVEV (reference sequence). After removal of 5 bases from V and 6 bases from J, the junction contained 8 bases not matched to a gene. CDR3 length equals 14 residues.

The rearrangement links TRBV29-1 to TRBJ2-3; 11 positions agree with TRBD2. The germline gives CDR1 SQVTM, CDR2 ANQGSEA. CDR3 length equals 12 residues. Unmatched junction bases numbered 2, after V lost 6 bases and J lost 6 bases. The CDR3 loop is CSVTSGDDTQYF. The CDR3 coding sequence is TGCAGCGTGACTAGCGGGGACGATACGCAGTATTTT.

This clonotype was detected only once. This sequence joins TRBV6-5 and TRBJ1-5; TRBD1 might be the D (5 bases). CDR3 length: 12 amino acids. In germline, CDR1 is MNHEY, CDR2 SVGAGI. V lost 7 bases and J 9 bases, leaving 13 bases between the germline ends. CDR3 in amino acids: CASKSWGGPQHF. The CDR3 coding sequence is TGTGCCAGCAAAAGTTGGGGGGGGCCCCAGCATTTT.

This clonotype was picked up a small number of times. J is TRBJ1-4 and V is TRBV2; D gene unclear. This CDR3 contains 13 residues. V was cut by 4 bases and J by 8 bases, with 11 bases left in between. The germline V gene has CDR1 SNHLY and CDR2 FYNNEI. This CDR3 reads CASSGGLGEKLFF. The CDR3 DNA reads as TGTGCCAGCAGTGGGGGATTAGGGGAAAAACTGTTTTTT.

The V and J genes are TRBV4-3 and TRBJ2-7; 8 positions agree with TRBD1. The CDR3 runs 15 residues. The germline V gene encodes CDR1 LGHNA and CDR2 YSLEER. The J segment lost 2 bases and the V segment lost 1 base, leaving 4 bases of the junction unmatched. The CDR3 reads CASSQGRTGTYEQYF. For the CDR3, the DNA is TGCGCCAGCAGCCAAGGACGGACAGGGACCTACGAGCAGTACTTC.

CDR3 residues: CASSPRGSSGGDKETQYF. The CDR3 bases are TGTGCCAGCAGCCCCAGGGGGAGTAGCGGGGGCGATAAAGAGACCCAGTACTTC. The chain employs TRBV7-6 and TRBJ2-5, with 9 nucleotides matching TRBD2. V shed 5 bases and J 3 bases; nucleotides not matched to a gene: 16. Germline V gene data show CDR1 as SGHVS and CDR2 as FNYEAQ. This CDR3 is 18 amino acids long.

The genes are TRBV29-1 and TRBJ2-1, with 8 bases matching TRBD1. The V segment lost 3 bases and the J segment 8 bases; nucleotides outside the gene matches: 9. The germline gives CDR1 SQVTM, CDR2 ANQGSEA. The CDR3 runs to 14 residues. CDR3 in DNA: TGCAGCGTTGACTTGGACAGGGTGATCGATGAGCAGTTCTTC. Translation: CSVDLDRVIDEQFF.

V gene TRBV9 combines with J gene TRBJ2-3; D ambiguous. The CDR3 totals 15 residues. Deletions cut 4 bases from V and 0 bases from J, with 12 bases between. CDR1 and CDR2 (germline): SGDLS, YYNGEE. CDR3 coding DNA: TGTGCCAGCAGCTCCCCGACAACTAGCACAGATACGCAGTATTTT. It yields the protein CASSSPTTSTDTQYF.

This clonotype was counted a single time. The chain carries TRBV29-1 and TRBJ1-5; 9 nucleotides line up with TRBD1. The CDR3 is 13 amino acids. V lost 7 bases, J lost 3 bases, and 4 bases stayed unmatched. Germline CDR1 reads SQVTM; CDR2 reads ANQGSEA. In DNA, the CDR3 is TGCAGCGGCGGGACAGGGCTCAATCAGCCCCAGCATTTT. This encodes CSGGTGLNQPQHF.

This sequence joins TRBV6-2 or TRBV6-3 and TRBJ2-2; 11 bases match TRBD2. V trimming: 7 bases; J trimming: 6 bases; junction bases outside the gene matches: 7. From germline, CDR1 is MNHEY and CDR2 SVGEGT. The CDR3 sequence is 15 residues long. CDR3 amino acids: CASTKRTSGSGELFF. The CDR3 DNA reads as TGTGCCAGCACCAAACGGACTAGCGGGTCCGGGGAGCTGTTTTTT.

This clonotype was observed once. The chain employs TRBV11-2 and TRBJ1-2; D is unresolved. V was clipped by 6 bases and J by 7 bases, with 18 bases between them. CDR3 size: 14 residues. Germline loops: CDR1 SGHAT, CDR2 FQNNGV. The CDR3 DNA is TGTGCCAGCAGAGCGGTGAGGTGGCCGGCTGGCTACACCTTC. This gives the protein CASRAVRWPAGYTF.

Details on this clonotype: A read error may be the cause here, since a much bigger clone is one base away. The CDR3 DNA is TGTGCCAGCATCTTACACATGAACACTGAAGCTTTCTTT. Its translation is CASILHMNTEAFF. V usage is TRBV7-2 and J usage is TRBJ1-1; D ambiguous. The CDR3 extends over 13 amino acids. Germline assignment: CDR1 SGHTA and CDR2 FQGNSA.

This clonotype occurred a few times. The chain combines TRBV7-3 with TRBJ1-1, with D maybe TRBD1 (5 bases). V lost 2 bases and J 4 bases, leaving 11 bases between the germline ends. Germline CDR1 reads SGHTA; CDR2 reads FQGTGA. The CDR3 has 14 residues. CDR3 region: CASSLLGGGTEAFF. CDR3 DNA: TGTGCCAGCAGCTTATTGGGCGGGGGCACTGAAGCTTTCTTT.

This chain joins TRBV27 and TRBJ2-7; TRBD2 matches at 8 bases. The CDR3 has 15 amino acids. The V gene end was trimmed by 9 bases and the J gene end by 0 bases; junction bases not matched to a gene: 10. Germline V lookup: CDR1 MNHEY, CDR2 SMNVEV (reference sequence). DNA for the CDR3: TGTGCCAGGGATCGGGGCGGGGGGCGCTCCTACGAGCAGTACTTC. It specifies CARDRGGGRSYEQYF.

The V call is TRBV30, the J call TRBJ2-6; no reliable D call. Germline CDR1 reads GTSNPN; CDR2 reads SVGIG (reference sequence). CDR3 length: 13 residues. The germline V and J ends were trimmed by 8 bases and 0 bases, with 8 bases remaining between them. DNA of the CDR3: TGTGCCGGGAAGCCCTCTGGGGCCAACGTCCTGACTTTC. Its protein is CAGKPSGANVLTF.